This T cell receptor beta chain was captured in a study of T cells in narcolepsy. The wider study: Donors had narcolepsy type 1 or type 2, or were healthy controls.

Study-wide results and limits: Autoreactive clone sequences were missing from some blood memory CD4+ repertoires. Comparing one patient's CSF and blood CD4+ clonotypes highlighted HCRT- and TRIB2-specific autoreactive clonotypes.

Assay used: immunoSEQ multiplex PCR; TCRdb lists only in-frame clones, some missing. The data hold 30,000 or so clones, with about 85% observed a single time. This clone was recorded only once. Its antigen is undetermined. Trimming removed 0 bases at V and 2 bases at J, with 11 bases between. Germline V gene sequence: CDR1 ENHRY, CDR2 SYGVKD. This CDR3 comprises 15 residues. This receptor was taken from a human donor with narcolepsy. Sequenced input: CD45RA- memory CD4+ T cells from PBMCs. The J gene is TRBJ2-7, the V gene TRBV10-3; D possibly corresponds to TRBD2 (5 bases). The CDR3 reads CAISESRTEPYEQYF. Written as DNA, the CDR3 is TGTGCCATCAGTGAGTCTCGGACTGAACCCTACGAGCAGTACTTC.